The present T cell receptor beta chain was sequenced within a study of T cells in Graves' hyperthyroidism and ophthalmopathy. CDR3 length: 14 residues. Trimming stripped 8 bases from V and 2 bases from J, with 15 bases between. Germline CDR1 is MNHEY and CDR2 is SVGEGT. TCR beta CDR3 regions were amplified from RNA transcripts. In the first-round RT-PCR of the TCR CDR3, the HTBI primer set was used. TCRdb re-called the multiplex PCR reads with MiXCR, one entry per CDR3 protein. The sample consists of about 350,000 distinct CDR3 sequences, approximately 18% of them appearing once. This clonotype showed up many times.

This chain uses TRBV6-2 or TRBV6-3 with TRBJ2-5, with D possibly matching TRBD2 (5 bases). Sequencing was carried out using blood. The source of this sequence is a woman between 40 and 55 years old with Graves' ophthalmopathy. The CDR3 protein is CASDPRGSQETQYF. CDR3 coding DNA: TGTGCCAGCGATCCCCGCGGGTCACAAGAGACCCAGTACTTC.